This T cell receptor beta chain stems from a study of blood T cells in healthy people across ages. Study results and caveats: Roughly linearly, TCR beta diversity per million T cells fell as age increased.

The second PCR ran roughly 6 to 11 cycles with a sample-barcoded 5' primer and J-beta primers. Via MiXCR, TCRdb re-called the 5' RACE reads, giving one row per CDR3 protein. The data show over 1,500,000 distinct CDR3 sequences, roughly two fifths seen once. This CDR3 spans 19 amino acids. Germline V gives CDR1 MGHRA, CDR2 YSYEKL. With 0 bases clipped from V and 2 bases from J, the junction kept 10 bases outside the gene matches. Each individual donor underwent a draw of roughly 10 milliliters of peripheral blood. Worth noting for this clonotype: Its specificity is not known.

Source material: blood. This TCR was recovered from a human donor in good health. The rearrangement joins TRBV4-1 to TRBJ2-1; 10 nucleotides line up with TRBD2. This chain's CDR3 is CASSQEVGVAGGPYNEQFF. The CDR3 region has the DNA TGCGCCAGCAGCCAAGAAGTGGGGGTAGCGGGGGGTCCCTACAATGAGCAGTTCTTC.